The sequence of this T cell receptor (beta chain) was determined in a study of blood T cell repertoires in COVID-19. Across the study: Material from acute and convalescent COVID-19 was sourced from the United States, Italy and Spain.

Authors' processing steps: Reference gene primer amplification gave nucleated cell count estimates. Some clones are missing from TCRdb's copy, which holds only in-frame ones; the method was immunoSEQ multiplex PCR. V and J calls plus clone size are reproduced from that table; the DNA served to infer D and trimming. Of some 250,000 clones listed, approximately 85% were seen once; the top ten hold roughly 0.8%. CDR1 and CDR2 (germline): MNHEY, SMNVEV (reference sequence). The CDR3 loop spans 15 amino acids. The V gene end was trimmed by 6 bases and the J gene end by 7 bases; junction bases not matched to a gene: 13.

The chain employs TRBV27 and TRBJ1-2; TRBD1 agrees at 8 bases. The clonotype originates from a woman in her twenties or thirties with acute or convalescent COVID-19. Sequencing was done on a sample of peripheral blood. This CDR3 reads CASSRKPADRGGYTF. The CDR3 DNA reads as TGTGCCAGCAGCAGGAAACCTGCTGACAGGGGTGGCTACACCTTC.